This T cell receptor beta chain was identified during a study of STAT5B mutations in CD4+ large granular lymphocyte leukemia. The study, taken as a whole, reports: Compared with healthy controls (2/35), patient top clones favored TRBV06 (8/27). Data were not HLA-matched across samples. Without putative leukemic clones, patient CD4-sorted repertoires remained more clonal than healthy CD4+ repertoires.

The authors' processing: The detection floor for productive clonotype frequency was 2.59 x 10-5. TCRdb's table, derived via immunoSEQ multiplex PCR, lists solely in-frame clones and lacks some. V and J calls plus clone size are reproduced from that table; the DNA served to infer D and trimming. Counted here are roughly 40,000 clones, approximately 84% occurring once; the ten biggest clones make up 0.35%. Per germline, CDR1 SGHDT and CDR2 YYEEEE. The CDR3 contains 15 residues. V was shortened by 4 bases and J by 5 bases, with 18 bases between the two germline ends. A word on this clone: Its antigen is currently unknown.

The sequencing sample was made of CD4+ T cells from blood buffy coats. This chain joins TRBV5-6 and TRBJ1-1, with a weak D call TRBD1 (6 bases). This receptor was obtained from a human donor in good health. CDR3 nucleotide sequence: TGTGCCAGCAGCACCGGGGGGAGGGGGAGTACTGAAGCTTTCTTT. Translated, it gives CASSTGGRGSTEAFF.